These 8 T cell receptor beta chains share one sample of origin, sequenced in a study of cytomegalovirus exposure and HLA in healthy donors. Both 60 Vbeta primers and 13 Jbeta primers went into the PCR. Method: immunoSEQ multiplex PCR; TCRdb's copy keeps in-frame clones and lacks some. The table has some 190,000 clones, over 60% seen once. The specimen sequenced was PBMCs. Receptors were obtained from a woman aged 40 to 50 in good health and CMV-seronegative.

The chain has TRBV2 and TRBJ1-2; 9 nucleotides match TRBD1. Germline V gene sequence: CDR1 SNHLY, CDR2 FYNNEI. CDR3 size: 15 residues. Unmatched junction bases numbered 9, after V lost 4 bases and J lost 6 bases. CDR3 sequence (DNA): TGTGCCAGCAGTGGCTCCCCGGGACAGGGTGATGGCTACACCTTC. Amino acids: CASSGSPGQGDGYTF.

This clone came up a few times. The chain carries TRBV7-8 and TRBJ1-6; 8 nucleotides line up with TRBD1. Germline V gene sequence: CDR1 SGHVS, CDR2 FQNEAQ. This CDR3 has 16 amino acids. After removal of 11 bases from V and 5 bases from J, the junction contained 14 bases not matched to a gene. Written as DNA, the CDR3 is TGTGCCTCAGGGGGCGCGGGGTGGGTTAATAATTCACCCCTCCACTTT. Its translation: CASGGAGWVNNSPLHF.

This chain joins TRBV4-1 and TRBJ1-1; D is perhaps TRBD1 (6 bases). V was pared by 1 base and J by 0 bases, with 12 bases between. This CDR3 is 16 amino acids long. The germline gives CDR1 MGHRA, CDR2 YSYEKL. Here the CDR3 reads CASSQGPGQLNTEAFF. DNA of the CDR3: TGCGCCAGCAGCCAAGGTCCGGGACAACTGAACACTGAAGCTTTCTTT.

The gene calls are TRBV5-5 and TRBJ2-7; D ambiguous. The V end was cut by 0 bases, the J end by 0 bases, with 4 bases between. CDR1 SGHKS and CDR2 YYEKEE come from the germline V gene (reference sequence). The CDR3 has 13 amino acids. CDR3 nucleotides: TGTGCCAGCAGCTTGGGGGCCTCCTACGAGCAGTACGTC. Amino acid sequence: CASSLGASYEQYV.

The rearrangement uses TRBV6-1 and TRBJ2-7; maybe TRBD2 (7 bases). The CDR3 runs to 15 residues. Trimming pared 4 bases from V and 6 bases from J, leaving 19 bases between. Germline-derived CDR1 and CDR2 are MNHNS and SASEGT. CDR3 amino acids: CASSALRGGASEQYF. The CDR3 bases are TGTGCCAGCAGTGCCCTCAGGGGAGGGGCGTCCGAGCAGTACTTC.

This clone was seen just once. The chain links TRBV11-3 to TRBJ2-1; 8 bases line up with TRBD2. The germline gives CDR1 SGHNT, CDR2 YENEEA. This CDR3 is 15 amino acids long. J was trimmed by 4 bases and V by 4 bases; bases with no gene match: 6. The CDR3 loop is CASSSSGSYYNEQFF. In DNA form, the CDR3 reads TGTGCCAGCAGCTCAAGCGGGAGTTATTACAATGAGCAGTTCTTC.

The chain recombines TRBV27 with TRBJ2-1; 9 bases agree with TRBD2. There are 14 residues in the CDR3. Per germline, CDR1 MNHEY and CDR2 SMNVEV (reference sequence). V was clipped by 5 bases and J by 7 bases; unmatched bases: 6. CDR3 in DNA: TGTGCCAGCAGTATGGGACTAGCCCCGAATGAGCAGTTCTTC. The encoded protein is CASSMGLAPNEQFF.

In this sample, this clone turned up once. This chain uses TRBV5-1 with TRBJ1-3, with D perhaps matching TRBD1 (6 bases). Germline CDR1 and CDR2: SGHRS and YFSETQ. This CDR3 spans 13 amino acids. Trimming removed 4 bases from V and 4 bases from J, with 9 bases in between. CDR3 DNA: TGCGCCAGCAGCCAGGACAGAGGAAACACCATATATTTT. Its protein product is CASSQDRGNTIYF.